One sample yielded the 26 T cell receptor beta chains listed below, sequenced in a study of blood T cell repertoires in COVID-19. Sequencing used immunoSEQ multiplex PCR; TCRdb keeps in-frame clones, though not all of them. Of roughly 100,000 clones listed, around 86% are singletons. The sequenced sample was peripheral blood. These receptors originate from an older man with acute or convalescent COVID-19.

V is TRBV4-2 and J is TRBJ2-1; 8 bases are shared with TRBD2. Germline CDR1 and CDR2: LGHNA and YNFKEQ. This CDR3 region has 16 residues. J lost 4 bases, V lost 0 bases, and 5 bases had no gene match. CDR3 sequence reads: CASSQDSSGRYNEQFF. CDR3 bases: TGTGCCAGCAGCCAAGACTCTAGCGGGCGATACAATGAGCAGTTCTTC.

The V gene is TRBV5-1, the J gene TRBJ2-5; D might be TRBD1 (6 bases). Germline V gives CDR1 SGHRS, CDR2 YFSETQ. CDR3 size: 14 residues. Trimming stripped 4 bases from V and 5 bases from J, with 15 bases between. CDR3 DNA sequence: TGCGCCAGCAGCACAAACAGGGTTCGGGAGACCCAGTACTTC. Its translation is CASSTNRVRETQYF. Full variable domain (outside the CDR3, taken from reference TRBV5-1 and TRBJ2-5): KAGVTQTPRYLIKTRGQQVTLSCSPISGHRSVSWYQQTPGQGLQFLFEYFSETQRNKGNFPGRFSGRQFSNSRSEMNVSTLELGDSALYLCASSTNRVRETQYFGPGTRLLVL.

The sample holds one count of this clone. The chain carries TRBV2 and TRBJ2-1; 7 bases are shared with TRBD2. The germline CDR1 and CDR2 sequences are SNHLY and FYNNEI. The CDR3 runs to 13 residues. The V segment lost 6 bases and the J segment 8 bases; nucleotides outside the gene matches: 7. CDR3 coding DNA: TGTGCCAGCAGCGGGGAGGGTTGGGATGAGCAGTTCTTC. This translates into CASSGEGWDEQFF.

The chain links TRBV5-1 to TRBJ2-7, with a possible D match to TRBD1 (5 bases). CDR3 size: 13 residues. Germline CDR1 reads SGHRS; CDR2 reads YFSETQ. V was clipped by 3 bases and J by 2 bases, with 9 bases between them. The CDR3 sequence: CASSSTEAYEQYF. The CDR3 nucleotides are TGCGCCAGCAGCTCGACAGAAGCCTACGAGCAGTACTTC.

J is TRBJ2-1 and V is TRBV5-1; TRBD2 agrees at 7 bases. V trimming: 3 bases; J trimming: 6 bases; junction bases outside the gene matches: 6. The CDR3 runs 14 residues. Per the germline V gene, CDR1 is SGHRS and CDR2 is YFSETQ. The CDR3 protein is CASSSLAASNEQFF. The DNA of the CDR3 is TGCGCCAGCAGCTCTCTAGCGGCCTCCAATGAGCAGTTCTTC.

This clone was counted once. The chain uses TRBV27 and TRBJ1-2, with D possibly matching TRBD1 (6 bases). Trimming shortened V by 4 bases and J by 7 bases, and 13 bases separated the two germline ends. The germline V gene has CDR1 MNHEY and CDR2 SMNVEV (reference sequence). This CDR3 is 13 amino acids long. CDR3 sequence reads: CASSSTGGGGYTF. For the CDR3, the DNA is TGTGCCAGCAGTTCGACAGGCGGAGGTGGCTACACCTTC.

The gene calls are TRBV15 and TRBJ2-1; 8 bases align to TRBD1. The CDR3 is 16 amino acids. The J segment lost 4 bases and the V segment lost 3 bases, leaving 8 bases of the junction unmatched. The V gene's germline CDR1 is LNHNV and CDR2 YYDKDF (reference sequence). The CDR3 sequence: CATSSDRGRLYNEQFF. Here the CDR3 DNA reads TGTGCCACCAGCAGTGACAGGGGACGCCTATACAATGAGCAGTTCTTC.

This clone was counted only a few times. The V call is TRBV2, the J call TRBJ2-5; D is uncertain. The germline V gene encodes CDR1 SNHLY and CDR2 FYNNEI. This CDR3 spans 13 amino acids. The V and J ends lost 4 bases and 5 bases respectively, with 11 bases between them. The CDR3: CASSVADGETQYF. In DNA form, the CDR3 reads TGTGCCAGCAGTGTTGCGGATGGGGAGACCCAGTACTTC.

To note about this clone: One junction end does not reproduce the germline sequence, and a read error may be involved. The chain recombines TRBV7-3 with TRBJ2-1; TRBD2 agrees at 8 bases. The CDR3 loop spans 13 amino acids. Germline loops: CDR1 SGHTA, CDR2 FQGTGA. The CDR3 DNA sequence: TGTGCCTGCAGCCCTAGCGGGTACAATGAGCAGTTCTTC. Its translation: CACSPSGYNEQFF. Using reference TRBV7-3 and TRBJ2-1 for the parts outside the CDR3, the full variable domain is GAGVSQTPSNKVTEKGKYVELRCDPISGHTALYWYRQSLGQGPEFLIYFQGTGAADDSGLPNDRFFAVRPEGSVSTLKIQRTERGDSAVYLCACSPSGYNEQFFGPGTRLTVL.

This clone was detected only once. The rearrangement links TRBV15 to TRBJ2-3; TRBD2 agrees at 7 bases. The junction had 3 bases not matched to a gene; V was cut back by 1 base and J by 2 bases. The CDR3 consists of 15 residues. The germline V gene has CDR1 LNHNV and CDR2 YYDKDF (reference sequence). The CDR3 spells CATSRAGTITDTQYF. As DNA, the CDR3 is TGTGCCACCAGCAGAGCGGGGACTATCACAGATACGCAGTATTTT.

The V call is TRBV5-6, the J call TRBJ1-2, with TRBD1 matching over 7 bases. The CDR3 runs to 15 residues. Germline loops: CDR1 SGHDT, CDR2 YYEEEE. The V segment lost 2 bases and the J segment 3 bases; nucleotides outside the gene matches: 7. CDR3 protein: CASSLQGSHDYGYTF. The CDR3 coding sequence is TGTGCCAGCAGCTTACAGGGGAGTCACGACTATGGCTACACCTTC.

This chain links TRBV10-1 with TRBJ2-1; the D is unclear. V lost 2 bases and J lost 6, with 8 bases in between. Germline loops: CDR1 WNHNN, CDR2 SYGVQD (reference sequence). The CDR3 contains 13 residues. The CDR3 sequence is CASSEPGSNEQFF. CDR3 bases: TGCGCCAGCAGTGAGCCCGGGTCCAATGAGCAGTTCTTC.

Remarks on this clone: This CDR3 is also generated by other DNA sequences in the sample. The J gene is TRBJ2-5, the V gene TRBV18; 9 bases match TRBD1. Germline CDR1 KGHSH, CDR2 LQKENI. This CDR3 comprises 15 residues. V was pared by 1 base and J by 5 bases, with 5 bases of the junction left unmatched. The CDR3 bases are TGTGCCAGCTCACCACGGACAGGGGTGGGGGAGACCCAGTACTTC. Translating gives CASSPRTGVGETQYF.

This clone has just a few counts. This chain uses TRBV12-5 with TRBJ2-1, with TRBD1 identical over 9 bases. The CDR3 sequence is 13 residues long. The J segment lost 10 bases and the V segment lost 5 bases, leaving 6 bases of the junction unmatched. Germline V gives CDR1 LGHNT, CDR2 FRNRAP. CDR3 residues: CASGLTGGEEQFF. CDR3 in DNA: TGTGCTAGTGGTCTTACAGGGGGCGAGGAGCAGTTCTTC.

This clone was counted once. This chain uses TRBV28 with TRBJ1-2; weak D call: TRBD1 (5 bases). Trimming pared 11 bases from V and 4 bases from J, leaving 14 bases between. The CDR3 is made up of 12 amino acids. Germline V gives CDR1 MDHEN, CDR2 SYDVKM. CDR3 nucleotide sequence: TGTGCCCGCCGGGGGGGGGTCTATGGCTACACCTTC. This sequence encodes CARRGGVYGYTF.

This clone has ten or more counts. The chain recombines TRBV24-1 with TRBJ2-3, with D perhaps matching TRBD1 (5 bases). CDR3 size: 13 residues. V gave up 9 bases and J gave up 3 bases, with 12 bases separating them. Germline V gene data show CDR1 as KGHDR and CDR2 as SFDVKD. This chain's CDR3 is CATGAEVTDTQYF. DNA for the CDR3: TGTGCCACCGGGGCAGAAGTGACAGATACGCAGTATTTT.

The V call is TRBV30, the J call TRBJ2-3, with 9 bases aligning to TRBD2. The germline V gene has CDR1 GTSNPN and CDR2 SVGIG (reference sequence). CDR3 length equals 18 residues. After removal of 3 bases from V and 2 bases from J, the junction contained 15 bases not matched to a gene. CDR3 sequence reads: CAWRKGSGSLSATDTQYF. CDR3 DNA sequence: TGTGCCTGGAGAAAAGGTAGCGGGAGTCTTTCGGCCACAGATACGCAGTATTTT.

The chain employs TRBV5-1 and TRBJ1-1, with D hard to call. Germline loops: CDR1 SGHRS, CDR2 YFSETQ. V lost 0 bases to trimming and J lost 1 base, with 4 bases between them. This CDR3 contains 13 residues. CDR3 in amino acids: CASSLDRNTEAFF. The CDR3 nucleotides read TGCGCCAGCAGCTTGGACAGGAACACTGAAGCTTTCTTT.

This clone was recorded once. The CDR3 region is CAISGAGTSGSEQFF. As DNA, the CDR3 is TGTGCCATCAGTGGTGCCGGGACTAGCGGGAGTGAGCAGTTCTTC. The rearrangement joins TRBV10-3 to TRBJ2-1; 14 nucleotides line up with TRBD2. V shed 4 bases and J 9 bases; nucleotides not matched to a gene: 5. The CDR3 is 15 amino acids. The germline CDR1 and CDR2 sequences are ENHRY and SYGVKD.

The chain joins TRBV5-8 to TRBJ2-7; 11 nucleotides agree with TRBD1. The CDR3 consists of 16 residues. Germline V gene lookup returns CDR1 SGHTS and CDR2 YDEGEE. J was trimmed by 4 bases and V by 4 bases; bases with no gene match: 10. The CDR3 here is CASSTQLGTGGYEQYF. CDR3 bases: TGTGCCAGCAGCACACAACTCGGGACAGGGGGGTACGAGCAGTACTTC.

V and J are TRBV11-2 and TRBJ2-7; 7 positions match TRBD2. Germline CDR1 is SGHAT and CDR2 is FQNNGV. The CDR3 runs to 15 residues. The ends lost 1 base at V and 9 bases at J; junction bases unmatched: 12. CDR3 nucleotides: TGTGCCAGCAGCTTAGTAAGGGCGGGAGTGTCTGGGCAGTACTTC. This translates into CASSLVRAGVSGQYF.

The rearrangement uses TRBV10-2 and TRBJ1-1; TRBD1 agrees at 9 bases. J was trimmed by 4 bases and V by 6 bases; bases with no gene match: 6. Per germline, CDR1 WSHSY and CDR2 SAAADI. The CDR3 has 14 residues. The DNA of the CDR3 is TGCGCCAGCAGGGACAGGGGACGGGGCACTGAAGCTTTCTTT. Encoded protein: CASRDRGRGTEAFF.

The V call is TRBV5-1, the J call TRBJ2-2; a weak D match, TRBD2 (7 bases). V gave up 6 bases and J gave up 4 bases, with 16 bases separating them. Per germline, CDR1 SGHRS and CDR2 YFSETQ. The CDR3 runs 15 residues. The CDR3 sequence: CASTLSGGGTGELFF. The CDR3 DNA sequence: TGCGCCAGCACCCTTTCGGGGGGCGGCACCGGGGAGCTGTTTTTT.

This clone turned up a few times. This chain links TRBV7-2 with TRBJ2-6, with D possibly TRBD1 on 5 matching bases. The CDR3 has 16 residues. V was cut by 0 bases and J by 3 bases, with 9 bases left in between. Germline V gives CDR1 SGHTA, CDR2 FQGNSA. The CDR3, as DNA: TGTGCCAGCAGCTTAGCTCTGGGGCATGGGGCCAACGTCCTGACTTTC. Its protein is CASSLALGHGANVLTF. The variable domain in full, completed from reference TRBV7-2 and TRBJ2-6, reads GAGVSQSPSNKVTEKGKDVELRCDPISGHTALYWYRQSLGQGLEFLIYFQGNSAPDKSGLPSDRFSAERTGGSVSTLTIQRTQQEDSAVYLCASSLALGHGANVLTFGAGSRLTVL.

This rearrangement joins TRBV5-5 to TRBJ1-5, with D possibly being TRBD1 (6 bases). The CDR3 extends over 13 amino acids. Deletions cut 5 bases from V and 5 bases from J, with 11 bases between. Looked up from germline, CDR1 is SGHKS and CDR2 is YYEKEE (reference sequence). The CDR3 region has the DNA TGTGCCAGCAGTGTACAGGGCGATCAGCCCCAGCATTTT. Translated, it gives CASSVQGDQPQHF.

The CDR3 DNA sequence: TGTGCCAGCAGCTTGTCAGGGAATTCACCCCTCCACTTT. Protein sequence: CASSLSGNSPLHF. The rearrangement uses TRBV5-4 and TRBJ1-6; tentative D call: TRBD1 (5 bases). This CDR3 contains 13 residues. Looked up from germline, CDR1 is SGHNT and CDR2 is YYREEE (reference sequence). Trimming stripped 1 base from V and 7 bases from J, with 6 bases between.